The 28 T cell receptor beta chains below all came from one sample that was sequenced in a study of PD-L1 blockade in urothelial cancer. The protocol was immunoSEQ multiplex PCR, while the TCRdb copy is restricted to in-frame clones and leaves out a portion. The sample yields 35,000 to 50,000 clones, approximately 90% seen once. This specimen consisted of PBMCs, obtained around atezolizumab (anti-PD-L1) treatment. The source of these receptors is a woman aged 55-75 years with urothelial cancer.

This clone was seen just once. The chain is built from TRBV13 and TRBJ2-1; D is perhaps TRBD1 (6 bases). The germline V gene encodes CDR1 PRHDT and CDR2 FYEKMQ (reference sequence). V dropped 2 bases and J dropped 4 bases, with 12 bases sitting between them. This CDR3 region has 15 residues. The CDR3 reads CASSLPQGYYNEQFF. CDR3 DNA sequence: TGTGCCAGCAGCTTACCCCAGGGGTATTACAATGAGCAGTTCTTC.

The chain recombines TRBV5-4 with TRBJ2-5, with 7 bases that match TRBD2. The CDR3 is 15 residues long. V lost 4 bases to trimming and J lost 5 bases; unmatched junction nucleotides: 11. Germline V gene sequence: CDR1 SGHNT, CDR2 YYREEE (reference sequence). CDR3 in DNA: TGTGCCAGCAGCAGCGGACTCGGGGGGAAGGAGACCCAGTACTTC. This sequence encodes CASSSGLGGKETQYF.

The rearrangement links TRBV9 to TRBJ2-1; 9 bases fit TRBD2. V was pared by 0 bases and J by 10 bases, with 5 bases of the junction left unmatched. The CDR3 has 14 residues. Germline assignment: CDR1 SGDLS and CDR2 YYNGEE. The CDR3 here is CASSVGLAGWEQFF. The CDR3 nucleotides read TGTGCCAGCAGCGTAGGTCTAGCGGGGTGGGAGCAGTTCTTC.

The chain has TRBV6-6 and TRBJ1-2; TRBD1 might be the D (6 bases). Per germline, CDR1 MNHNY and CDR2 SVGAGI (reference sequence). The CDR3 totals 15 residues. V lost 2 bases to trimming and J lost 2 bases, with 12 bases between them. CDR3 sequence reads: CASSYLPGTNYGYTF. CDR3 sequence (DNA): TGTGCCAGCAGTTACCTTCCCGGGACAAACTATGGCTACACCTTC.

This sequence joins TRBV19 and TRBJ1-2; possibly TRBD1 for D (6 bases). Germline CDR1 is LNHDA and CDR2 is SQIVND (reference sequence). The germline V and J ends were trimmed by 2 bases and 6 bases, with 10 bases remaining between them. The CDR3 runs to 13 residues. The CDR3 bases are TGTGCCAGTAGTATATCATGGACAGATGGCTACACCTTC. Amino acids: CASSISWTDGYTF. The full variable domain, its missing parts supplied by reference TRBV19 and TRBJ1-2, is DGGITQSPKYLFRKEGQNVTLSCEQNLNHDAMYWYRQDPGQGLRLIYYSQIVNDFQKGDIAEGYSVSREKKESFPLTVTSAQKNPTAFYLCASSISWTDGYTFGSGTRLTVV.

The rearrangement links TRBV2 to TRBJ2-3; 9 bases fit TRBD2. CDR3 length: 16 residues. The germline V gene encodes CDR1 SNHLY and CDR2 FYNNEI. V was clipped by 10 bases and J by 8 bases; unmatched bases: 19. DNA for the CDR3: TGTGCCATGGGCCCCCTGGGCGGGGGGGCTTCCGGTACGCAGTATTTT. Translating it yields CAMGPLGGGASGTQYF.

As regards this clone: Mismatch with germline at one junction end may stem from a read error. The V gene is TRBV27, the J gene TRBJ2-5; D is undetermined. The length of the CDR3 is 10 residues. CDR1 and CDR2 (germline): MNHEY, SMNVEV (reference sequence). The CDR3 here is CMGVQETQYF. CDR3 coding DNA: TGCATGGGCGTTCAGGAGACCCAGTACTTC.

This sequence joins TRBV5-4 and TRBJ2-6, with 9 positions matching TRBD1. Germline values: CDR1 SGHNT, CDR2 YYREEE (reference sequence). V gave up 5 bases and J gave up 4 bases; unmatched junction bases: 10. The CDR3 has 17 residues. The CDR3 sequence is CASSPGQGLSGANVLTF. The DNA of the CDR3 is TGTGCCAGCAGTCCGGGACAGGGCCTTTCCGGGGCCAACGTCCTGACTTTC.

The chain carries TRBV19 and TRBJ1-3; tentative D call: TRBD1 (5 bases). The V end lost 4 bases, the J end lost 3 bases, and 10 bases lay between the germline ends. This CDR3 region has 14 residues. Germline V lookup: CDR1 LNHDA, CDR2 SQIVND (reference sequence). The CDR3, as DNA: TGTGCCAGTAGTACGATCGGGGGTGGAAACACCATATATTTT. Translation gives CASSTIGGGNTIYF.

V usage is TRBV25-1 and J usage is TRBJ2-3; TRBD1 agrees at 7 bases. The CDR3 is 14 residues long. Germline-derived CDR1 and CDR2 are MGHDK and SYGVNS. V lost 4 bases to trimming and J lost 4 bases; unmatched junction nucleotides: 5. The CDR3 nucleotides are TGTGCCAGCAGTGCTCAGGGGGTCTCAGATACGCAGTATTTT. As protein: CASSAQGVSDTQYF.

This chain joins TRBV11-2 and TRBJ1-6; D not resolved. Germline V gene lookup returns CDR1 SGHAT and CDR2 FQNNGV. The CDR3 has 17 residues. The V gene lost 2 bases and the J gene lost 0 bases, with 11 bases spanning the gap. CDR3 protein: CASSLSPASSYNSPLHF. CDR3 coding DNA: TGTGCCAGCAGCTTATCTCCGGCTAGCTCCTATAATTCACCCCTCCACTTT.

The chain combines TRBV7-2 with TRBJ1-2; 12 nucleotides line up with TRBD1. The germline V gene has CDR1 SGHTA and CDR2 FQGNSA. V was pared by 2 bases and J by 6 bases, with 7 bases of the junction left unmatched. The length of the CDR3 is 16 residues. CDR3: CASSLTSGTGGDGYTF. For the CDR3, the DNA is TGTGCCAGCAGCTTAACCTCCGGGACAGGGGGCGATGGCTACACCTTC.

The chain recombines TRBV7-6 with TRBJ2-5, with D perhaps matching TRBD2 (5 bases). The V and J ends lost 4 bases and 2 bases respectively, with 11 bases between them. This CDR3 is built from 14 residues. Germline assignment: CDR1 SGHVS and CDR2 FNYEAQ. The CDR3 region is CASSSTEAQETQYF. CDR3 nucleotide sequence: TGTGCCAGCAGCTCGACGGAGGCACAAGAGACCCAGTACTTC.

This chain connects TRBV7-2 to TRBJ2-7; possibly TRBD2 for D (5 bases). The CDR3 consists of 15 residues. Germline V CDR1 and CDR2: SGHTA, FQGNSA. Trimming cost V 2 bases and J 6 bases, with 17 bases left between them. For the CDR3, the DNA is TGTGCCAGCAGCTTATTCTATGGGTCGGGGTTCGAGCAGTACTTC. Translation gives CASSLFYGSGFEQYF.

The chain is built from TRBV6-1 and TRBJ2-2; 7 nucleotides align to TRBD1. This CDR3 is 15 amino acids long. The V and J ends lost 5 bases and 1 base, in that order; junction bases with no gene match: 4. The germline CDR1 and CDR2 sequences are MNHNS and SASEGT. CDR3 nucleotides: TGTGCCAGCAGTCTACGGGACAGGAACACCGGGGAGCTGTTTTTT. Amino acids: CASSLRDRNTGELFF.

CDR3 in amino acids: CASRGATGDTYEQYF. The CDR3 region has the DNA TGTGCCAGCAGAGGGGCGACAGGCGACACTTACGAGCAGTACTTC. This sequence joins TRBV28 and TRBJ2-7, with D tentatively TRBD1 (6 bases). There are 15 residues in the CDR3. Trimming took 6 bases from V and 4 from J, leaving 19 bases between them. The germline V gene encodes CDR1 MDHEN and CDR2 SYDVKM.

Written as DNA, the CDR3 is TGTGCCATCAGTGAGGCTAGCGGAGCCACAGATACGCAGTATTTT. This translates into CAISEASGATDTQYF. The chain uses TRBV10-3 and TRBJ2-3; 7 bases map to TRBD2. The CDR3 covers 15 residues. Germline loops: CDR1 ENHRY, CDR2 SYGVKD. J lost 2 bases, V lost 2 bases, and 4 bases had no gene match.

This clone was counted a single time. The chain employs TRBV19 and TRBJ2-3; 9 bases match TRBD1. Germline V gene lookup returns CDR1 LNHDA and CDR2 SQIVND (reference sequence). This CDR3 is built from 14 residues. Trimming took 6 bases from V and 5 from J; bases not matched to a gene: 6. CDR3 loop: CASRRDRAEDTQYF. In DNA, the CDR3 is TGTGCCAGTAGAAGGGACAGGGCTGAAGATACGCAGTATTTT.

This chain joins TRBV9 and TRBJ2-7; D is possibly TRBD1 (5 bases). Trimming shortened V by 0 bases and J by 4 bases, and 14 bases separated the two germline ends. Germline V gene sequence: CDR1 SGDLS, CDR2 YYNGEE. CDR3 length equals 15 residues. The CDR3 region has the DNA TGTGCCAGCAGCGTAGAGGGGCGGCAGGGTTACGAGCAGTACTTC. Its translation: CASSVEGRQGYEQYF.

This clone has just a few counts. The rearrangement joins TRBV5-1 to TRBJ1-6; D uncertain. The CDR3 covers 12 residues. The germline gives CDR1 SGHRS, CDR2 YFSETQ. V was pared by 0 bases and J by 16 bases, with 11 bases between. The CDR3 sequence is CASSLDGGRLHF. CDR3 bases: TGCGCCAGCAGCTTGGATGGAGGTCGACTCCACTTT.

V usage is TRBV27 and J usage is TRBJ2-4; no clear D. In germline, CDR1 is MNHEY, CDR2 SMNVEV (reference sequence). This CDR3 comprises 14 residues. V was shortened by 5 bases and J by 6 bases, with 14 bases between the two germline ends. The chain's CDR3 is CASSPAPIRNIQYF. CDR3 sequence (DNA): TGTGCCAGCAGTCCCGCCCCTATAAGAAACATTCAGTACTTC.

The chain couples TRBV5-1 to TRBJ2-1; 8 positions agree with TRBD2. Germline trimming cut 0 bases from V and 3 bases from J; bases unmatched to any gene: 5. CDR1 and CDR2 from the germline V gene are SGHRS and YFSETQ. This CDR3 is 16 amino acids long. CDR3 sequence reads: CASSLASGGYYNEQFF. CDR3 bases: TGCGCCAGCAGCTTGGCGAGCGGGGGATACTACAATGAGCAGTTCTTC.

CDR3 residues: CASSRFQGAHSGANVLTF. DNA of the CDR3: TGTGCCAGCAGCAGATTTCAGGGGGCCCACTCTGGGGCCAACGTCCTGACTTTC. The chain is built from TRBV7-2 and TRBJ2-6; 8 nucleotides match TRBD1. The length of the CDR3 is 18 residues. The germline V gene encodes CDR1 SGHTA and CDR2 FQGNSA. J gave up 0 bases and V 5 bases, and 9 bases lay outside the gene matches.

The J gene is TRBJ2-6, the V gene TRBV9; D not certain. The V and J ends lost 4 bases and 3 bases respectively, with 11 bases between them. CDR1 is SGDLS and CDR2 is YYNGEE in the germline V gene. The length of the CDR3 is 15 residues. CDR3 nucleotide sequence: TGTGCCAGCAGCTCCCGGGTAGGTGGGGCCAACGTCCTGACTTTC. This sequence encodes CASSSRVGGANVLTF.

The V call is TRBV28, the J call TRBJ2-7, with 9 bases fitting TRBD2. The germline gives CDR1 MDHEN, CDR2 SYDVKM. V shed 6 bases, J shed 0 bases, and the junction held 12 bases outside the gene matches. The CDR3 loop spans 17 amino acids. The CDR3 DNA sequence: TGTGCCAGCAGCACCACCCCCCTACTAGCGGGCTCCTACGAGCAGTACTTC. This codes for CASSTTPLLAGSYEQYF.

This sequence joins TRBV7-9 and TRBJ2-6; 12 bases fit TRBD2. With 1 base clipped from V and 0 bases from J, the junction kept 4 bases outside the gene matches. The germline gives CDR1 SEHNR, CDR2 FQNEAQ (reference sequence). CDR3 length: 19 residues. CDR3 residues: CASSLERLAGVSGANVLTF. The DNA of the CDR3 is TGTGCCAGCAGCTTAGAAAGACTAGCGGGGGTCTCTGGGGCCAACGTCCTGACTTTC.

The rearrangement links TRBV23-1 to TRBJ1-6; D might be TRBD1 (6 bases). Being an ORF, TRBV23-1 has a function that is uncertain. V was pared by 1 base and J by 0 bases, with 19 bases between. This CDR3 is built from 20 residues. CDR3 nucleotides: TGCGCCAGCAGTCAATGGGGGGCGGGGGTCCTGAGCTCCTATAATTCACCCCTCCACTTT. Residues: CASSQWGAGVLSSYNSPLHF.

This sequence joins TRBV5-1 and TRBJ2-5; 10 nucleotides line up with TRBD2. This CDR3 comprises 18 residues. The germline V gene has CDR1 SGHRS and CDR2 YFSETQ. V shed 0 bases and J 0 bases; nucleotides not matched to a gene: 8. This chain's CDR3 is CASSLGSSGGAYQETQYF. In DNA form, the CDR3 reads TGCGCCAGCAGCTTGGGGTCCAGCGGGGGGGCGTACCAAGAGACCCAGTACTTC.